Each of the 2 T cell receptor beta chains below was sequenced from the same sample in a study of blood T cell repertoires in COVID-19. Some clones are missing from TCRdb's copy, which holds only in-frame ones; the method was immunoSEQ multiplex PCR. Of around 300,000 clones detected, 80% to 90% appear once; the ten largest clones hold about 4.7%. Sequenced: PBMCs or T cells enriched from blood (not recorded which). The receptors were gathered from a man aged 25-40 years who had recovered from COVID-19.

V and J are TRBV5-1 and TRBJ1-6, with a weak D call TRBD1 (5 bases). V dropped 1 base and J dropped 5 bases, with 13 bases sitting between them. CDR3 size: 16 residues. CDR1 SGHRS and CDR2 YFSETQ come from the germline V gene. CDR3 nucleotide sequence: TGCGCCAGCAGCTTGCTTTCCCAGGGTGATAATTCACCCCTCCACTTT. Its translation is CASSLLSQGDNSPLHF.

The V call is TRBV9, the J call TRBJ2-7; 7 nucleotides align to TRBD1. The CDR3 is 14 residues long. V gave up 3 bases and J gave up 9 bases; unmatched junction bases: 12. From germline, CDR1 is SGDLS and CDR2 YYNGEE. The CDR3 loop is CASSARQGGQGQYF. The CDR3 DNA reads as TGTGCCAGCAGCGCAAGACAGGGTGGCCAGGGGCAGTACTTC.